Below are 7 T cell receptor beta chains sequenced from a single sample in a study of blood T cell repertoires in COVID-19 (dated by TCRdb to the early 2020s). The protocol used for the library was the immunoSEQ multiplex PCR assay. TCRdb limited this immuneACCESS table to in-frame rearrangements with V and J called. A share of clones is missing; checked studies link under half to unresolved V genes, and the rest is unexplained. Present in this sample are some 430,000 clones, roughly 88% of which were seen just once. Around 0.6% of the sample is held by the ten biggest clonotypes. Sequenced input: PBMCs or T cells enriched from blood (not recorded which). These receptors originate from a man younger than 35 who had recovered from COVID-19.

This clone has a single count. J is TRBJ2-7 and V is TRBV27; possibly TRBD2 for D (5 bases). The V and J ends lost 5 bases and 4 bases respectively, with 24 bases between them. Germline V lookup: CDR1 MNHEY, CDR2 SMNVEV (reference sequence). The CDR3 extends over 17 amino acids. CDR3 amino acids: CASSKRATDVGEYEQYF. The CDR3 nucleotides read TGTGCCAGCAGTAAACGAGCCACGGACGTCGGGGAGTACGAGCAGTACTTC.

V is TRBV15 and J is TRBJ1-3; perhaps TRBD1 as D (5 bases). Trimming cost V 1 base and J 2 bases, with 12 bases left between them. Per germline, CDR1 LNHNV and CDR2 YYDKDF (reference sequence). The CDR3 extends over 16 amino acids. The CDR3 DNA reads as TGTGCCACCAGCAGAGGCGGGGCATCAGCTGGAAACACCATATATTTT. This translates into CATSRGGASAGNTIYF.

The chain couples TRBV7-8 to TRBJ1-6, with 10 bases that match TRBD1. Per the germline V gene, CDR1 is SGHVS and CDR2 is FQNEAQ. Unmatched junction bases numbered 6, after V lost 11 bases and J lost 8 bases. This CDR3 has 13 residues. CDR3 bases: TGTGCCGGCCGACAGGGGGCGGATTCACCCCTCCACTTT. Protein: CAGRQGADSPLHF.

V is TRBV19 and J is TRBJ2-7, with D hard to call. The ends were cut back, 5 bases at V and 0 bases at J, with 11 bases in the middle. The CDR3 sequence is 14 residues long. Germline loops: CDR1 LNHDA, CDR2 SQIVND (reference sequence). Here the CDR3 reads CASSPNLASYEQYF. In DNA, the CDR3 is TGTGCCAGTAGTCCGAACTTAGCCTCCTACGAGCAGTACTTC.

A few counts support this clone. The chain couples TRBV24-1 to TRBJ1-2; 7 bases line up with TRBD1. The CDR3 is 15 amino acids. V lost 2 bases to trimming and J lost 3 bases; unmatched junction nucleotides: 5. In germline, CDR1 is KGHDR, CDR2 SFDVKD. The CDR3 here is CATSDYRQGYYGYTF. CDR3 DNA sequence: TGTGCCACCAGTGATTATAGACAGGGATACTATGGCTACACCTTC.

The rearrangement links TRBV14 to TRBJ2-3; 9 nucleotides match TRBD2. Unmatched junction bases numbered 15, after V lost 4 bases and J lost 7 bases. The CDR3 contains 17 residues. Germline CDR1 is SGHDN and CDR2 is FVKESK. In DNA form, the CDR3 reads TGTGCCAGCAGCCTGAGACTAGCGGCCCTTGGGGTAAATACGCAGTATTTT. This codes for CASSLRLAALGVNTQYF.

This clone was seen just once. The chain combines TRBV4-1 with TRBJ1-5; D is ambiguous. Germline V lookup: CDR1 MGHRA, CDR2 YSYEKL. Trimming cost V 2 bases and J 3 bases, with 14 bases left between them. The CDR3 consists of 16 residues. CDR3 sequence (DNA): TGCGCCAGCAGCCAAAATCCGGCAGGAAACAATCAGCCCCAGCATTTT. This codes for CASSQNPAGNNQPQHF.